Given below is one TCR beta chain in context. What it binds is not known. This entry comes from a study of response to subunit inactivated influenza vaccine. Study-wide results and caveats: With each seasonal influenza vaccination, the authors suggested, few new T cells are recruited.

TCRdb independently ran MiXCR on the RT-PCR reads; one entry per CDR3 protein. The sample has approximately 570,000 distinct CDR3 sequences, approximately 7.6% seen once; the top ten hold around 13%. The CDR3 contains 16 residues. Germline V gene data show CDR1 as MNHEY and CDR2 as SVGEGT. Trimming took 6 bases from V and 4 from J; bases not matched to a gene: 5. V usage is TRBV6-2 or TRBV6-3 and J usage is TRBJ2-1; TRBD2 aligns across 14 bases. This sequence originates from a man between 50 and 75 years old who received an inactivated influenza vaccine. The starting material was PBMCs from blood, obtained around 25 months after vaccination. CDR3 protein: CASSFGTSGRYNEQFF. The CDR3 DNA reads TGTGCCAGCAGCTTCGGGACTAGCGGGAGATACAATGAGCAGTTCTTC.